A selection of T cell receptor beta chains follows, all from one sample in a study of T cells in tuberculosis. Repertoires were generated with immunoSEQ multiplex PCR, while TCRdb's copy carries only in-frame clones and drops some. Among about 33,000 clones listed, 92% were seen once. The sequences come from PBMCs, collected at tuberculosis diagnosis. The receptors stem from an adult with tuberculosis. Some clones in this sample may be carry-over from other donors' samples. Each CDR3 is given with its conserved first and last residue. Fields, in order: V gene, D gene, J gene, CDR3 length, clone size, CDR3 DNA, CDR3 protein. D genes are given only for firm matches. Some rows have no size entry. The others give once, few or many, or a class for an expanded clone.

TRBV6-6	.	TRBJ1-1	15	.	TGTGCCAGCATGCCCGCCGGGTCCCGGGACACTGAAGCTTTCTTT	CASMPAGSRDTEAFF
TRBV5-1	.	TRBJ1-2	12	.	TGCGCCAGCAGTCGGGGGGGAGATGGCTACACCTTC	CASSRGGDGYTF
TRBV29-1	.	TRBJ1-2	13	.	TGCAGCGTTGAAGGCAGGGAACCTTATGGCTACACCTTC	CSVEGREPYGYTF
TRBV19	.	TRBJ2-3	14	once	TGTGCCAGTAGCCCGGGGAAGGCCACAGATACGCAGTATTTT	CASSPGKATDTQYF
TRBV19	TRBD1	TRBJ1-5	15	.	TGTGCCAGTAGTTTGGGGTGGCAGGGGGTGGCAGCCCAGCATTTT	CASSLGWQGVAAQHF
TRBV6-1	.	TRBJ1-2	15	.	TGTGCCAGCAGTGAAAAGACAGGAGAGGGCTATGGCTACACCTTC	CASSEKTGEGYGYTF
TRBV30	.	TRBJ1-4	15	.	TGTGCCTGGAGTCGTATGCAGGGGAGCAATGAAAAACTGTTTTTT	CAWSRMQGSNEKLFF
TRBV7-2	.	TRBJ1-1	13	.	TGTGCCAGCAGCCCGAGGGTGGGCACTGAAGCTTTCTTT	CASSPRVGTEAFF
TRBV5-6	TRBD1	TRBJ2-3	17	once	TGTGCCAGCAGCCAAACACAGGGGGCGGCTAGCACAGATACGCAGTATTTT	CASSQTQGAASTDTQYF
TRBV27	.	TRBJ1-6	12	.	TGTGCCAGCAGTGGGGCTCTTTCACCCCTCCACTTT	CASSGALSPLHF
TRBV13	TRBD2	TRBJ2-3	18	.	TGTGCCAGCAGCTCCCCTACGGTTGGCGGGGGGCATGCAGATACGCAGTATTTT	CASSSPTVGGGHADTQYF
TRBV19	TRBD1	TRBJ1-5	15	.	TGTGCCAGTAGTATAGGCAGGGGGGTCAATCAGCCCCAGCATTTT	CASSIGRGVNQPQHF
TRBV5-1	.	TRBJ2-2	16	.	TGCGCCAGCAGCTTGAGTGCGGGACCGAACACCGGGGAGCTGTTTTTT	CASSLSAGPNTGELFF
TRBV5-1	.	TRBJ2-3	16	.	TGCGCCAGCAGCTTGGCCGGAGGGACGAATTCCCCTACGCAGTATTTT	CASSLAGGTNSPTQYF
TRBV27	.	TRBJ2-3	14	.	TGTGCCAGCAGTTACCGGACTAGCACAGATACGCAGTATTTT	CASSYRTSTDTQYF
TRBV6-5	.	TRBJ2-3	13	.	TGTGCCAGCCGAACATCACACACAGATACGCAGTATTTT	CASRTSHTDTQYF
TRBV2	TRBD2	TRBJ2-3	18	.	TGTGCCAGCAGTGAAGGACTAGCGGGGGGACTACGCACAGATACGCAGTATTTT	CASSEGLAGGLRTDTQYF
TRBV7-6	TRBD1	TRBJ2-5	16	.	TGTGCCAGCAGGCCCCTTGGGCAGGGGGACCAAGAGACCCAGTACTTC	CASRPLGQGDQETQYF